These 17 T cell receptor beta chains were sequenced from one sample in a study of blood T cell repertoires in COVID-19. Libraries were prepared by immunoSEQ multiplex PCR; TCRdb keeps only in-frame clonotypes and omits some of them. This sample has tens of thousands of clones, with over 70% found just once. The sequenced material came from peripheral blood. These receptors came from a woman in her thirties or forties with acute or convalescent COVID-19.

The chain joins TRBV5-1 to TRBJ1-5; tentative D call: TRBD1 (6 bases). V was pared by 0 bases and J by 1 base, with 8 bases between. Germline CDR1 is SGHRS and CDR2 is YFSETQ. The CDR3 totals 15 residues. DNA of the CDR3: TGCGCCAGCAGCTTGGGCGACAGGAGCAATCAGCCCCAGCATTTT. Its protein is CASSLGDRSNQPQHF.

The gene calls are TRBV24-1 and TRBJ2-3; TRBD2 matches at 7 bases. From germline, CDR1 is KGHDR and CDR2 SFDVKD. Trimming cost V 7 bases and J 0 bases; bases outside gene matches: 6. The CDR3 totals 15 residues. This CDR3 is CATSPAGSSTDTQYF. CDR3 nucleotide sequence: TGTGCCACCAGCCCAGCGGGGTCCAGCACAGATACGCAGTATTTT.

The genes are TRBV19 and TRBJ2-7, with 8 bases that match TRBD2. This CDR3 region has 15 residues. Germline V lookup: CDR1 LNHDA, CDR2 SQIVND (reference sequence). J gave up 2 bases and V 5 bases, and 8 bases lay outside the gene matches. CDR3 in DNA: TGTGCCAGTAGTCTTAAGCGGGGGCAGACCTACGAGCAGTACTTC. It is translated as CASSLKRGQTYEQYF.

The chain combines TRBV2 with TRBJ1-5; D gene unclear. The V end was cut by 4 bases, the J end by 5 bases, with 9 bases between. The CDR3 covers 13 residues. Germline-derived CDR1 and CDR2 are SNHLY and FYNNEI. The CDR3 protein is CASSGDTDQPQHF. The CDR3 bases are TGTGCCAGCAGTGGAGACACCGATCAGCCCCAGCATTTT.

The chain couples TRBV27 to TRBJ1-2; 11 bases are a match to TRBD1. The CDR3 spans 17 residues. The V and J ends lost 5 bases and 2 bases, in that order; junction bases with no gene match: 10. From germline, CDR1 is MNHEY and CDR2 SMNVEV (reference sequence). CDR3 bases: TGTGCCAGCAGTCTAGCCGGCGGACAGGGGGCGAACTATGGCTACACCTTC. It translates to CASSLAGGQGANYGYTF.

This chain uses TRBV7-3 with TRBJ1-2; TRBD1 aligns across 11 bases. This CDR3 comprises 17 residues. The germline CDR1 and CDR2 sequences are SGHTA and FQGTGA. With V trimmed by 5 bases and J by 0 bases, 8 bases remained unmatched. The CDR3 sequence: CASSKWTGGPSNYGYTF. The DNA for the CDR3 is TGTGCCAGCAGCAAATGGACAGGGGGCCCCTCTAACTATGGCTACACCTTC.

This rearrangement joins TRBV3-1 (or the pseudogene TRBV3-2) to TRBJ1-6; D ambiguous. Trimming pared 0 bases from V and 10 bases from J, leaving 13 bases between. The CDR3 is made up of 15 amino acids. Germline lookup yields CDR1 LGHDT and CDR2 YNNKEL (reference sequence). The CDR3 is CASSQDGYGGSPLHF. The CDR3 DNA follows: TGTGCCAGCAGCCAAGACGGTTACGGAGGATCACCCCTCCACTTT.

V usage is TRBV9 and J usage is TRBJ2-7, with 7 bases aligning to TRBD1. J was trimmed by 2 bases and V by 3 bases; bases with no gene match: 8. CDR3 length: 15 residues. Germline V gene sequence: CDR1 SGDLS, CDR2 YYNGEE. The CDR3 DNA is TGTGCCAGCAGCGCCGAAAGAGACAGGGCCTACGAGCAGTACTTC. The encoded protein is CASSAERDRAYEQYF.

Here the CDR3 DNA reads TGTGCCTGGACCCCCGGAGCAACTAATGAAAAACTGTTTTTT. The encoded protein is CAWTPGATNEKLFF. The V and J genes are TRBV30 and TRBJ1-4; D call uncertain. Trimming stripped 4 bases from V and 0 bases from J, with 9 bases between. Germline-derived CDR1 and CDR2 are GTSNPN and SVGIG (reference sequence). The CDR3 is 14 amino acids.

Only a few counts were recorded for this clone. The rearrangement links TRBV10-1 to TRBJ2-5; D remains unclear. V gave up 2 bases and J gave up 5 bases, with 15 bases separating them. CDR3 length equals 15 residues. Per the germline V gene, CDR1 is WNHNN and CDR2 is SYGVQD (reference sequence). CDR3 coding DNA: TGCGCCAGCAGTGAGAGGTCTGGGCCTCCCGAGACCCAGTACTTC. It codes for CASSERSGPPETQYF.

The chain joins TRBV28 to TRBJ1-2, with D possibly matching TRBD1 (5 bases). Deletions cut 2 bases from V and 4 bases from J, with 11 bases between. The CDR3 extends over 14 amino acids. Germline V CDR1 and CDR2: MDHEN, SYDVKM. CDR3 in amino acids: CASSLRREAYGYTF. The CDR3 DNA follows: TGTGCCAGCAGTTTACGCAGGGAAGCCTATGGCTACACCTTC.

The chain joins TRBV6-5 to TRBJ1-2; 8 nucleotides match TRBD1. CDR3 size: 14 residues. Germline trimming cut 8 bases from V and 4 bases from J; bases unmatched to any gene: 9. Germline loops: CDR1 MNHEY, CDR2 SVGAGI. The CDR3 sequence is CASAWTGLGYGYTF. The CDR3 region has the DNA TGTGCCAGCGCATGGACAGGGTTGGGCTATGGCTACACCTTC.

V and J are TRBV27 and TRBJ2-2, with 8 nucleotides matching TRBD2. Germline values: CDR1 MNHEY, CDR2 SMNVEV (reference sequence). The CDR3 has 16 amino acids. J was trimmed by 4 bases and V by 6 bases; bases with no gene match: 10. The CDR3 coding sequence is TGTGCCAGCAGCTCCACCTCAGCGGGAGTCACCGGGGAGCTGTTTTTT. Translation: CASSSTSAGVTGELFF.

The J gene is TRBJ2-7, the V gene TRBV28, with D perhaps matching TRBD1 (5 bases). The CDR3 spans 16 residues. The ends were cut back, 5 bases at V and 0 bases at J, with 17 bases in the middle. Germline V gene data show CDR1 as MDHEN and CDR2 as SYDVKM. CDR3: CASSPWKGQGSYEQYF. The DNA of the CDR3 is TGTGCCAGCAGTCCATGGAAGGGGCAGGGCTCCTACGAGCAGTACTTC.

The genes are TRBV6-5 and TRBJ2-3; 10 nucleotides line up with TRBD2. Germline lookup yields CDR1 MNHEY and CDR2 SVGAGI. The CDR3 is 15 residues long. Losses at the gene ends were 3 bases for V and 3 bases for J; bases not matched to a gene: 3. The DNA of the CDR3 is TGTGCCAGCAGTTATAGCGGGGGGTTGACAGATACGCAGTATTTT. Translation: CASSYSGGLTDTQYF.

V gene TRBV28 combines with J gene TRBJ2-5; perhaps TRBD1 as D (5 bases). The germline V gene encodes CDR1 MDHEN and CDR2 SYDVKM. The CDR3 sequence is 13 residues long. Trimming removed 10 bases at V and 5 bases at J, with 17 bases between. This CDR3 reads CAIDSNPRETQYF. In DNA, the CDR3 is TGTGCCATCGACAGTAACCCCCGTGAGACCCAGTACTTC.

This chain connects TRBV4-2 to TRBJ2-5, with 8 nucleotides matching TRBD2. The CDR3 totals 16 residues. The V gene's germline CDR1 is LGHNA and CDR2 YNFKEQ. Trimming removed 1 base from V and 2 bases from J; junction bases left unmatched: 6. For the CDR3, the DNA is TGTGCCAGCAGCCAAGTCTTAAGCGGGGGACAAGAGACCCAGTACTTC. Translation: CASSQVLSGGQETQYF.